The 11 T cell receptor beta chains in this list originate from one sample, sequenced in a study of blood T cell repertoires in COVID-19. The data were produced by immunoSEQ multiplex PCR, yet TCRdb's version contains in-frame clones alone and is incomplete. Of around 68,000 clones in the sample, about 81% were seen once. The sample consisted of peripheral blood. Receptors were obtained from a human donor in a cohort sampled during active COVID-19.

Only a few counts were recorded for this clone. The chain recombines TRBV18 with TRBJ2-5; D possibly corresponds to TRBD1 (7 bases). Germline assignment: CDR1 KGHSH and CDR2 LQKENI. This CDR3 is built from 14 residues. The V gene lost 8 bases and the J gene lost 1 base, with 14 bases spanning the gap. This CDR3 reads CASRPQGGQETQYF. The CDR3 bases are TGTGCCAGCCGGCCCCAGGGGGGCCAAGAGACCCAGTACTTC.

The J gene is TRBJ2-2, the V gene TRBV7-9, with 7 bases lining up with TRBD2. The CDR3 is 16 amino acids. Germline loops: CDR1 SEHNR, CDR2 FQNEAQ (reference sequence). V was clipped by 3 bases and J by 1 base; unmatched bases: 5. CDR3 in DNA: TGTGCCAGCAGCTTTTCGGGACTAAAGAACACCGGGGAGCTGTTTTTT. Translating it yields CASSFSGLKNTGELFF.

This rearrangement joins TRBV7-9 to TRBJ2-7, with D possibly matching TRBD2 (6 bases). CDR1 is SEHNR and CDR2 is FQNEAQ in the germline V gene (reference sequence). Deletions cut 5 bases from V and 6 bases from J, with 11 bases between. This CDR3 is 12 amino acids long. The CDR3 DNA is TGTGCCAGCAGCCCGGACTACCTCGAGCAGTACTTC. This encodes CASSPDYLEQYF.

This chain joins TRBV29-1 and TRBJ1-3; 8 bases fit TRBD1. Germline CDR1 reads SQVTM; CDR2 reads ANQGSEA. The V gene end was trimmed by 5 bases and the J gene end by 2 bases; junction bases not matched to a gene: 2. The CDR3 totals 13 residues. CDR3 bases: TGCAGCGTTACGACAGGGGCTGGAAACACCATATATTTT. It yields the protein CSVTTGAGNTIYF.

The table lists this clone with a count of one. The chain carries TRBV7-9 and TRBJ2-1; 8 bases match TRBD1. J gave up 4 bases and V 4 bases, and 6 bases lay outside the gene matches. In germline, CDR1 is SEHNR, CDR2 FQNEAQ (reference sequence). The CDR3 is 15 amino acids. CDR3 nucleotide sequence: TGTGCCAGCAGCTCTAGACAGGGGAGTTACAATGAGCAGTTCTTC. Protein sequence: CASSSRQGSYNEQFF.

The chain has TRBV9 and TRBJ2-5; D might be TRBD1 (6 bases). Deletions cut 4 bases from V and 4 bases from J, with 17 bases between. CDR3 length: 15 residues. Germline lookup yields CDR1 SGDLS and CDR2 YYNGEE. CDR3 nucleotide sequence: TGTGCCAGCAGCCCCCGGGCAGGGGTTGGAGAGACCCAGTACTTC. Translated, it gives CASSPRAGVGETQYF.

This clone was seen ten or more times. The CDR3 reads CASSPGHSNQPQHF. CDR3 DNA sequence: TGTGCCAGCAGTCCCGGACATAGCAATCAGCCCCAGCATTTT. The rearrangement links TRBV2 to TRBJ1-5; D perhaps matches TRBD1 (5 bases). Germline values: CDR1 SNHLY, CDR2 FYNNEI. V gave up 5 bases and J gave up 0 bases, with 8 bases separating them. The CDR3 is 14 residues long.

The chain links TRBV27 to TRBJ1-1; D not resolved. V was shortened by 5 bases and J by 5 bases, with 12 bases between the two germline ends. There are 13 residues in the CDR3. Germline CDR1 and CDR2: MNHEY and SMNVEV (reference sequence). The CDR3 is CASSEALRTEAFF. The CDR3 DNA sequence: TGTGCCAGCAGTGAGGCCCTGAGGACTGAAGCTTTCTTT.

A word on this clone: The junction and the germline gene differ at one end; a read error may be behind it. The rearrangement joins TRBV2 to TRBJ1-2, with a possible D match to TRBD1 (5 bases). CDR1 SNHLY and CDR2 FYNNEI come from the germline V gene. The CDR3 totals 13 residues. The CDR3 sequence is CAGSSAGKYGYTF. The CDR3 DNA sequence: TGTGCCGGCAGCTCGGCAGGGAAGTATGGCTACACCTTC.

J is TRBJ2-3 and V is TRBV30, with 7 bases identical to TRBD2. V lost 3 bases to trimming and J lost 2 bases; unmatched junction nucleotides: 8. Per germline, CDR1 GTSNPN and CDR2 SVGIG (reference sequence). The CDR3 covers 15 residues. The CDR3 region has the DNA TGTGCCTGGAGGGCGGGAGTGGCCTACACAGATACGCAGTATTTT. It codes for CAWRAGVAYTDTQYF.

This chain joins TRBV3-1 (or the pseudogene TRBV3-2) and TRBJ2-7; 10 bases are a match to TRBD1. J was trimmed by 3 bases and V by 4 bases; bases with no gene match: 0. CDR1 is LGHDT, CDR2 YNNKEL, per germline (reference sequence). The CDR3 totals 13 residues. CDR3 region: CASSRTGGYEQYF. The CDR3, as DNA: TGTGCCAGCAGCCGGACAGGGGGCTACGAGCAGTACTTC.